A selection of T cell receptor beta chains follows, all from one sample in a study of OX40 agonist ivuxolimab in advanced cancers. The method was immunoSEQ multiplex PCR; TCRdb's version includes in-frame clones alone and lacks a portion of them. Among 40,000 to 60,000 clones listed, 75% to 85% were seen once. This specimen was CD4+ or CD8+ T cells sorted from blood, taken in a trial of the OX40 agonist ivuxolimab. Source of these receptors: an adult with an advanced solid tumor such as melanoma, head and neck, liver or kidney cancer. Both conserved end residues are part of each CDR3. D genes are given only for firm matches. The size entry is marked missing in some rows and otherwise reads once, few, many or a size class.

j_gene | v_gene | d_gene | abundance | CDR3aa | CDR3nt
TRBJ2-5 | TRBV20-1 | . | . | CSALHKETQYF | TGCAGTGCCCTACATAAAGAGACCCAGTACTTC
TRBJ2-1 | TRBV14 | . | . | CASIGTPDYNEQFF | TGTGCCAGCATAGGGACTCCCGACTACAATGAGCAGTTCTTC
TRBJ1-1 | TRBV9 | . | . | CASSVEQRPNTEAFF | TGTGCCAGCAGCGTGGAACAGAGACCGAACACTGAAGCTTTCTTT
TRBJ1-2 | TRBV4-3 | . | . | CASSQELGSDNYGYTF | TGCGCCAGCAGCCAAGAGTTGGGGAGCGATAACTATGGCTACACCTTC
TRBJ1-1 | TRBV11-2 | . | once | CASSPRYRGTEAFF | TGTGCCAGCAGCCCACGATATCGGGGGACTGAAGCTTTCTTT
TRBJ2-2 | TRBV5-6 | TRBD2 | . | CASTWTSGYTGELFF | TGTGCCAGTACCTGGACTAGCGGGTACACCGGGGAGCTGTTTTTT
TRBJ2-1 | TRBV5-8 | . | few | CASSYSGLLQFF | TGTGCCAGCAGCTACTCCGGACTGTTACAGTTCTTC
TRBJ2-7 | TRBV2 | . | . | CASSQQGPYEQYF | TGTGCCAGCAGTCAACAGGGACCCTACGAGCAGTACTTC
TRBJ1-1 | TRBV2 | . | once | CATKEGTLNTEAFF | TGTGCCACCAAAGAGGGGACACTAAACACTGAAGCTTTCTTT
TRBJ1-1 | TRBV12-5 | . | . | CASGREGGTEAFF | TGTGCTAGTGGCAGGGAAGGTGGCACTGAAGCTTTCTTT
TRBJ1-5 | TRBV5-6 | . | . | CASSLVGTNQPQHF | TGTGCCAGCAGCTTGGTGGGAACTAATCAGCCCCAGCATTTT
TRBJ1-1 | TRBV5-1 | TRBD1 | few | CASSYGQGKAEAFF | TGCGCCAGCAGCTATGGACAGGGGAAGGCTGAAGCTTTCTTT
TRBJ2-7 | TRBV5-1 | . | . | CASRPAHEINEQYF | TGCGCCAGCAGGCCAGCCCACGAGATCAACGAGCAGTACTTC
TRBJ2-1 | TRBV11-2 | . | . | CASSLGGSFYNEQFF | TGTGCCAGCAGCTTAGGAGGTAGCTTCTACAATGAGCAGTTCTTC
TRBJ1-1 | TRBV5-8 | . | . | CASSLGGAMNTEAFF | TGTGCCAGCAGCTTGGGGGGCGCGATGAACACTGAAGCTTTCTTT
TRBJ2-3 | TRBV5-4 | TRBD2 | . | CASSLAGGTDTQYF | TGTGCCAGCAGCTTGGCGGGAGGGACAGATACGCAGTATTTT
TRBJ2-1 | TRBV5-1 | TRBD2 | once | CASSLAGRGTYNEQFF | TGCGCCAGCAGCTTGGCCGGGAGGGGGACCTACAATGAGCAGTTCTTC
TRBJ2-2 | TRBV7-7 | . | . | CASRGRLESGELFF | TGTGCCAGCAGGGGAAGGCTTGAATCCGGGGAGCTGTTTTTT
TRBJ1-1 | TRBV9 | TRBD1 | . | CASSFVPGQGEAFF | TGTGCCAGCAGTTTTGTCCCGGGACAGGGCGAAGCTTTCTTT
TRBJ1-1 | TRBV28 | . | few | CASMGGEFKDTEAFF | TGTGCCAGCATGGGGGGCGAGTTTAAAGACACTGAAGCTTTCTTT
TRBJ1-1 | TRBV18 | . | . | CASSFYDSYRMNTEAFF | TGTGCCAGCTCTTTTTACGACAGCTATCGAATGAACACTGAAGCTTTCTTT
TRBJ1-1 | TRBV6-8 | . | once | CASSFAAEAFF | TGTGCCAGCAGTTTTGCGGCAGAAGCTTTCTTT
TRBJ2-2 | TRBV5-1 | TRBD2 | . | CASSQTSGNTGELFF | TGCGCCAGCAGTCAGACTAGCGGGAACACCGGGGAGCTGTTTTTT
TRBJ1-1 | TRBV7-3 | . | few | CASSSQGDTEAFF | TGTGCCAGCAGCTCCCAAGGGGACACTGAAGCTTTCTTT
TRBJ2-4 | TRBV4-1 | . | . | CASTPPAGKNIQYF | TGCGCCAGCACCCCCCCGGCAGGGAAAAACATTCAGTACTTC
TRBJ2-5 | TRBV6-6 | TRBD2 | . | CASSFTGTSAGGTQYF | TGTGCCAGCAGTTTCACCGGGACTAGCGCCGGGGGGACCCAGTACTTC
TRBJ1-5 | TRBV7-4 | . | . | CASRCEGQVRSNQPQHF | TGTGCCAGCAGATGCGAGGGGCAGGTCCGTAGCAATCAGCCCCAGCATTTT